This is a list of T cell receptor beta chains from one sample in a study of blood T cell repertoires in COVID-19. Clones were sequenced by immunoSEQ multiplex PCR, and TCRdb holds only the in-frame ones, with some missing. The sample consists of 85,000 to 130,000 clones, roughly 84% of them appearing once. The sample taken for sequencing was peripheral blood. These receptors all come from a man in his sixties with acute or convalescent COVID-19. Each CDR3 is given with its conserved first and last residue. A D gene is named only where the DNA matches it firmly. Clone size appears in some rows only: once, few, many, or a class for an expanded clone.

j_call	v_call	d_call	clone_size	cdr3_nt	cdr3_aa
TRBJ1-1	TRBV5-1	.	.	TGCGCCAGCAGCTACCTTCAGGGCGGGGCTGAAGCTTTCTTT	CASSYLQGGAEAFF
TRBJ1-4	TRBV7-8	.	.	TGTGCCAGCAGCTCCCAGGGCCACGAAAAACTGTTTTTT	CASSSQGHEKLFF
TRBJ2-2	TRBV19	TRBD1	.	TGTGCCAGTAAGGGACAGGGTGATACCGGGGAGCTGTTTTTT	CASKGQGDTGELFF
TRBJ1-2	TRBV4-3	TRBD1	.	TGCGCCAGCAGCTCCCGGACAGGGAGGGACTATGGCTACACCTTC	CASSSRTGRDYGYTF
TRBJ1-5	TRBV28	.	.	TGTGCCAGCAGTTTGCCAGGGCTTGGGCAGCCCCAGCATTTT	CASSLPGLGQPQHF
TRBJ2-3	TRBV7-9	TRBD2	.	TGTGCCAGCAGCTTATTAGCGGGAGGTAATACAGATACGCAGTATTTT	CASSLLAGGNTDTQYF
TRBJ2-2	TRBV5-1	TRBD2	.	TGCGCCAGCAGCTTAGTAGCGGGAGGCGGTACTGGGGAGCTGTTTTTT	CASSLVAGGGTGELFF
TRBJ1-4	TRBV7-9	TRBD1	many	TGTGCCAGCAGCCCTACAGGGGTATCAGCAACTAATGAAAAACTGTTTTTT	CASSPTGVSATNEKLFF
TRBJ2-2	TRBV10-3	.	.	TGTGCCATCAAGGGGTCAGGGGACACCGGGGAGCTGTTTTTT	CAIKGSGDTGELFF
TRBJ2-3	TRBV5-1	TRBD2	.	TGCGCCAGCAGCTTGGGACTAGCAACAGATACGCAGTATTTT	CASSLGLATDTQYF
TRBJ1-6	TRBV11-2	.	.	TGTGCCAGCAGCTCGTCCGGGACTGGGCACTCACCCCTCCACTTT	CASSSSGTGHSPLHF
TRBJ1-1	TRBV23-1	.	.	TGCGCCAGCAGTCAATCAGGATGGGCAGAAATGAACACTGAAGCTTTCTTT	CASSQSGWAEMNTEAFF
TRBJ2-1	TRBV18	.	.	TGTGCCAGCTCCCCCCTCACTAACAATGAGCAGTTCTTC	CASSPLTNNEQFF
TRBJ1-1	TRBV19	.	.	TGTGCCAGTACGGGGGGGGGCGTCGCAGGATCTGAAGCTTTCTTT	CASTGGGVAGSEAFF
TRBJ2-1	TRBV5-1	TRBD2	.	TGCGCCAGCAACCTCCAGGGGACTAGCTCCTACAATGAGCAGTTCTTC	CASNLQGTSSYNEQFF
TRBJ2-2	TRBV19	.	.	TGTGCCAGTAGTAACTGGGGTGGGAGTAACACCGGGGAGCTGTTTTTT	CASSNWGGSNTGELFF
TRBJ1-1	TRBV6-5	.	.	TGTGCCAGCAGAAAGACAGGTTACACTGAAGCTTTCTTT	CASRKTGYTEAFF
TRBJ1-4	TRBV3-1/TRBV3-2	TRBD1	few	TGTGCCAGCAGCCAAGAAAGAGACAGGGCAGGAGAACTGTTTTTT	CASSQERDRAGELFF
TRBJ2-7	TRBV29-1	.	.	TGCAGCGTTGAGTTTCTAGGAGGCTACGAGCAGTACTTC	CSVEFLGGYEQYF
TRBJ2-1	TRBV5-4	TRBD2	.	TGTGCCAGCAGCTTGGGTGGGACTAGCGGGAGAGTTAGTAATGAGCAGTTCTTC	CASSLGGTSGRVSNEQFF
TRBJ2-7	TRBV28	.	.	TGTGCCAGCAGTTTCACCGGGGGTCGCTACGAGCAGTACTTC	CASSFTGGRYEQYF
TRBJ1-5	TRBV27	TRBD1	.	TGTGCCAGCAGTTTCGACAGGGTGCAGCCCCAGCATTTT	CASSFDRVQPQHF
TRBJ2-1	TRBV19	TRBD2	once	TGTGCCAGTAGTTTTACTAGCGGGACCAATGAGCAGTTCTTC	CASSFTSGTNEQFF
TRBJ2-6	TRBV9	.	.	TGTGCCAGCAGCGGGCGGGTTGCTGGGGCCAACGTCCTGACTTTC	CASSGRVAGANVLTF
TRBJ1-5	TRBV10-3	TRBD1	.	TGTGCCATCGGGACAGGCAATCAGCCCCAGCATTTT	CAIGTGNQPQHF
TRBJ2-1	TRBV9	.	once	TGTGCCAGCAGCTTACAAAACAATGAGCAGTTCTTC	CASSLQNNEQFF
TRBJ2-2	TRBV7-7	TRBD2	.	TGTGCTAGCAGCCCGCGACCGCATAGCGGGAGGGCCGGAGTTTTGACCGGGGAGCTGTTTTTT	CASSPRPHSGRAGVLTGELFF
TRBJ1-1	TRBV3-1/TRBV3-2	.	.	TGTGCCAGCAGCCAAGTTCAGATGGGGAGCACTGAAGCTTTCTTT	CASSQVQMGSTEAFF
TRBJ1-6	TRBV6-5	TRBD1	.	TGTGCCAGCAGCTCTCGGACAGGGAGGAATTCACCCCTCCACTTT	CASSSRTGRNSPLHF
TRBJ2-1	TRBV11-2	TRBD2	.	TGTGCCAGCAGCTTAACAGAGACAGGGACTAGCGGGAGGGCCCGTGAGCAGTTCTTC	CASSLTETGTSGRAREQFF
TRBJ2-3	TRBV6-1	.	.	TGTGCCAGCAGTGTCAGAGGCCTTAGTAGGTACACAGATACGCAGTATTTT	CASSVRGLSRYTDTQYF
TRBJ1-2	TRBV28	.	.	TGTGCCAGCAGTTTGAGCAACTATGGCTACACCTTC	CASSLSNYGYTF
TRBJ2-2	TRBV11-2	TRBD2	.	TGTGCCAGCAGCTTAGATATCGGGAGGGAAACCGGGGAGCTGTTTTTT	CASSLDIGRETGELFF
TRBJ2-2	TRBV24-1	TRBD1	.	TGTGCCACCAGTGGGACAGGGGGGATCACCGGGGAGCTGTTTTTT	CATSGTGGITGELFF
TRBJ1-2	TRBV5-4	.	few	TGTGCCAGCAGCTTGCGGGTGGCCTTACAACGGAGCTATGGCTACACCTTC	CASSLRVALQRSYGYTF
TRBJ1-4	TRBV5-1	TRBD1	.	TGCGCCAGCAGCTTGGACGGGACAGGGGTCGAAAAACTGTTTTTT	CASSLDGTGVEKLFF
TRBJ2-2	TRBV4-3	TRBD2	.	TGCGCCAGCAGCCCGAGCGGGAGTGACACCGGGGAGCTGTTTTTT	CASSPSGSDTGELFF
TRBJ2-6	TRBV5-1	TRBD1	.	TGCGCCACCACTACAGGGGCTGGGGCCAACGTCCTGACTTTC	CATTTGAGANVLTF
TRBJ2-5	TRBV7-2	.	few	TGTGCCAGCAGCTTAGGATTGACAAAGACCCAGTACTTC	CASSLGLTKTQYF
TRBJ1-2	TRBV27	TRBD1	once	TGTGCCAGCAGGACGTACAGGGGTGGCTACACCTTC	CASRTYRGGYTF
TRBJ1-5	TRBV28	TRBD1	once	TGTGCCAGCAGTTTTTCAGGGGGCCGGCAGCCCCAGCATTTT	CASSFSGGRQPQHF
TRBJ2-3	TRBV5-1	.	.	TGCGCCAGCAGCTACGACGGGATAAGCACAGATACGCAGTATTTT	CASSYDGISTDTQYF
TRBJ1-1	TRBV19	TRBD1	.	TGTGCCAGTATCAACGAGGGGGCTGCGTGGGGATCAATCACTGAAGCTTTCTTT	CASINEGAAWGSITEAFF